The clone carrying this T cell receptor (beta chain) has only a few counts. The antigen is not known. The sample originates from a study of shared clonotypes between healthy human individuals. About the research overall: CD4 naive and CD4 memory each took three plates per donor, while CD8 naive took two and CD8 memory one. Study-level findings and limits: Since donors were few, the genetic and exposure-history diversity represented was limited. Clonotypes shared by all four donors outscored non-shared clonotypes in generation probability.

Measured with immunoSEQ multiplex PCR; TCRdb has only the in-frame clones, and not every one. The table has around 1.1 million clones, approximately 80% seen once. A CD45RA+ naive subset and a CD45RA-negative memory subset were split from CD4+ cells. What was sequenced was memory CD4+ T cells from PBMCs. The subset was: CD45RA-negative fraction. This sequence originates from a man aged 18-30 years in good health. Some clones in this sample may be carry-over from other donors' samples.

The CDR3 DNA is TGTGCCAGCAGGCCCTGGGATAGCTCCTACAATGAGCAGTTCTTC. It codes for CASRPWDSSYNEQFF. The chain employs TRBV7-2 and TRBJ2-1, with unresolved D. The germline V gene has CDR1 SGHTA and CDR2 FQGNSA. Deletions cut 6 bases from V and 0 bases from J, with 12 bases between. This CDR3 comprises 15 residues.